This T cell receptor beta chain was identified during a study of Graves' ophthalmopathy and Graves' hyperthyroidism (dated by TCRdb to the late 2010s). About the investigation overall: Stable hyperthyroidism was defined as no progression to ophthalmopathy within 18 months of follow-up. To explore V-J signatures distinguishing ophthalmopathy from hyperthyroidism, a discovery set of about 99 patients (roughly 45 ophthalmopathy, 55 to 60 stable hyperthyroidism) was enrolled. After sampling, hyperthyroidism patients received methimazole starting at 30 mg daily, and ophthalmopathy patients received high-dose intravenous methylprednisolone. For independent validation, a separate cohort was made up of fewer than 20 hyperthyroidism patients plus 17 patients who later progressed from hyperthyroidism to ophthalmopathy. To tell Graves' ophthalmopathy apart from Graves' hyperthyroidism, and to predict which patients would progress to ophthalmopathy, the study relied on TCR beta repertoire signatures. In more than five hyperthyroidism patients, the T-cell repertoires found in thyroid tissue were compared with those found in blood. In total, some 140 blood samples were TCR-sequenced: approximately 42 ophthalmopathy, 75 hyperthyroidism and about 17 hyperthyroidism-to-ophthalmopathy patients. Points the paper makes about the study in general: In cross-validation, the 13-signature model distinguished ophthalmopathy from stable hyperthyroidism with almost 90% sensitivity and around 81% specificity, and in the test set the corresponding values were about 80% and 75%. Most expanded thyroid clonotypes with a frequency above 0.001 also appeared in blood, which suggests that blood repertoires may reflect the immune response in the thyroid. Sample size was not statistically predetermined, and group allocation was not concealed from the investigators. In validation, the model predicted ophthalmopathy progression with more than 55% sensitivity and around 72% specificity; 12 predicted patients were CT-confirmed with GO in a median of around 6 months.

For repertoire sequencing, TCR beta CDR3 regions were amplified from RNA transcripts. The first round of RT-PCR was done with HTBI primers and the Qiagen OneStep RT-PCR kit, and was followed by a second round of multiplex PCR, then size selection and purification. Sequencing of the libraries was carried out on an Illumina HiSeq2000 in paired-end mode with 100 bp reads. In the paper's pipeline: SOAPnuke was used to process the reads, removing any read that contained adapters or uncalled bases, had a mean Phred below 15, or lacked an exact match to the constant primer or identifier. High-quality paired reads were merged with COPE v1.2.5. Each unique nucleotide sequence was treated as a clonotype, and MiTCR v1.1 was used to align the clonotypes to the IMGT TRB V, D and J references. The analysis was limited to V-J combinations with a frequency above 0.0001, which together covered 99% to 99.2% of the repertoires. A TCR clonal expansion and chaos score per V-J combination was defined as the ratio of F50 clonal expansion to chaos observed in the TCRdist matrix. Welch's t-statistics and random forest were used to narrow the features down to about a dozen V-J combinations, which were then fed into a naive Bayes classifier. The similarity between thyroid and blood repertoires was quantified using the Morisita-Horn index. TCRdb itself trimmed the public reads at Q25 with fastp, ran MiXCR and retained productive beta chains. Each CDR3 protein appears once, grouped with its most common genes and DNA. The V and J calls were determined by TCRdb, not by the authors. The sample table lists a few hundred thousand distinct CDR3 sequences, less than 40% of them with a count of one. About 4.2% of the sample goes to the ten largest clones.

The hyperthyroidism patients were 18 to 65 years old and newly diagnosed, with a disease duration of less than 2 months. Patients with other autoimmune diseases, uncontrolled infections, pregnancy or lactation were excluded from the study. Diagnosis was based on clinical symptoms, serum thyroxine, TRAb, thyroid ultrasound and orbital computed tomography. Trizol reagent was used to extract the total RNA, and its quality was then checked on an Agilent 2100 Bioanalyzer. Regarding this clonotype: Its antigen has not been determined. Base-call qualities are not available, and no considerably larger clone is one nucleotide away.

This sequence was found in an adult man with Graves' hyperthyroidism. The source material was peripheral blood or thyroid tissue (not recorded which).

The bases read TGTGCCATCAGTACCGGGACAGGGAGTGAAGAGACCCAGTACTTC. Its coded protein is CAISTGTGSEETQYF. The chain is encoded by TRBV10-3 joined to TRBJ2-5; TRBD1 agrees with 9 junctional bases. The CDR3 runs 15 residues from the cysteine to the phenylalanine. Only the CDR3 DNA is retained, 45 bases long and in frame from the first base. The germline V gene specifies ENHRY as CDR1 and SYGVKD as CDR2. V has 5 bases trimmed and J has 3 bases trimmed; junction bases matching no gene number 7.